Following are 28 T cell receptor beta chains from one sample sequenced in a study of blood T cell repertoires in COVID-19 (dated by TCRdb to 2019 to 2021). Receptors were amplified or captured by the immunoSEQ multiplex PCR assay. TCRdb's version of the immuneACCESS table is confined to in-frame rearrangements and falls short of the full clone set. An unresolved V gene accounts for under half of the shortfall where checked; the remainder is of unknown origin. The sample has under 350,000 clones on record, over 85% of them singletons. The ten largest clones capture 2.6% of the sample. The sample was PBMCs or T cells enriched from blood (not recorded which). The receptors were sampled from a man in his 60s who had recovered from COVID-19.

In this sample, this clone turned up once. The sample holds other DNA sequences that translate to the same CDR3. The chain has TRBV29-1 and TRBJ2-7; 7 bases line up with TRBD2. This CDR3 is 13 amino acids long. V shed 3 bases and J 0 bases; nucleotides not matched to a gene: 2. Germline loops: CDR1 SQVTM, CDR2 ANQGSEA. Here the CDR3 DNA reads TGCAGCGTTGAGCGGGGGAGCTCCTACGAGCAGTACTTC. Residues: CSVERGSSYEQYF.

The chain uses TRBV3-1 (or the pseudogene TRBV3-2) and TRBJ1-2; D is undetermined. The CDR3 is 15 amino acids. V lost 0 bases and J 0 bases, leaving 8 bases between the germline ends. Looked up from germline, CDR1 is LGHDT and CDR2 is YNNKEL (reference sequence). In nucleotides, the CDR3 is TGTGCCAGCAGCCAAGAAGCCAAATCTAACTATGGCTACACCTTC. It encodes CASSQEAKSNYGYTF.

In its sample, this clone was seen once. The rearrangement uses TRBV19 and TRBJ2-3, with a tentative D call TRBD1 (7 bases). The CDR3 length is 15 residues. V lost 8 bases to trimming and J lost 3 bases, with 18 bases between them. Germline loops: CDR1 LNHDA, CDR2 SQIVND (reference sequence). For the CDR3, the DNA is TGTGCCAGTTCGCCCCAGGGGGGTTTTACAGATACGCAGTATTTT. Translated: CASSPQGGFTDTQYF.

This chain connects TRBV19 to TRBJ1-2; tentative D call: TRBD1 (6 bases). Trimming removed 3 bases from V and 4 bases from J, with 12 bases in between. The CDR3 length is 14 residues. CDR1 LNHDA and CDR2 SQIVND come from the germline V gene (reference sequence). The CDR3 loop reads CASSIPSRGYGYTF. CDR3 DNA sequence: TGTGCCAGTAGTATCCCTTCCAGGGGCTATGGCTACACCTTC.

This clone was seen a single time. V usage is TRBV3-1 (or the pseudogene TRBV3-2) and J usage is TRBJ1-2, with D maybe TRBD1 (5 bases). CDR1 and CDR2 (germline): LGHDT, YNNKEL (reference sequence). Trimming took off 9 bases at V and 5 bases at J, with 13 bases between the two ends. CDR3 size: 12 residues. The CDR3 DNA follows: TGTGCCAGTAACCAGGGTGGGTATGGCTACACCTTC. Protein product: CASNQGGYGYTF.

The genes are TRBV24-1 and TRBJ2-1; 7 bases map to TRBD1. Germline CDR1 and CDR2: KGHDR and SFDVKD. The V gene end was trimmed by 5 bases and the J gene end by 6 bases; junction bases not matched to a gene: 9. The CDR3 spans 15 residues. CDR3 residues: CATSAFRGPPNEQFF. The CDR3 nucleotides read TGTGCCACCAGTGCATTTAGGGGGCCCCCCAATGAGCAGTTCTTC.

CDR3 coding DNA: TGTGCCAGCAGCCAAACCTACACAGGGACCCGCCTTGACGAGCAGTACTTC. The encoded protein is CASSQTYTGTRLDEQYF. The V and J genes are TRBV3-1 (or the pseudogene TRBV3-2) and TRBJ2-7; maybe TRBD1 (6 bases). CDR1 and CDR2 (germline): LGHDT, YNNKEL (reference sequence). Trimming removed 2 bases at V and 5 bases at J, with 22 bases between. This CDR3 is 17 amino acids long.

The genes are TRBV7-2 and TRBJ2-2; 9 bases agree with TRBD1. J lost 4 bases, V lost 2 bases, and 2 bases had no gene match. Germline values: CDR1 SGHTA, CDR2 FQGNSA. The CDR3 is 15 amino acids. CDR3 sequence reads: CASSLLGQGTGELFF. In DNA, the CDR3 is TGTGCCAGCAGCTTACTGGGACAGGGCACCGGGGAGCTGTTTTTT.

The rearrangement links TRBV10-3 to TRBJ2-7, with 11 bases lining up with TRBD2. Germline values: CDR1 ENHRY, CDR2 SYGVKD. Trimming removed 4 bases from V and 2 bases from J; junction bases left unmatched: 10. There are 17 residues in the CDR3. CDR3 loop: CAISGVTSGSLTYEQYF. As DNA, the CDR3 is TGTGCCATCAGTGGGGTCACTAGCGGGAGTCTAACCTACGAGCAGTACTTC.

The CDR3 DNA reads TGTGCCAGCAGTGACACGGACAGGGACAATGAGCAGTTCTTC. It codes for CASSDTDRDNEQFF. This chain joins TRBV6-4 and TRBJ2-1; the match to TRBD1 covers 8 bases. Germline trimming cut 2 bases from V and 5 bases from J; bases unmatched to any gene: 2. This CDR3 has 14 amino acids. CDR1 MRHNA and CDR2 SNTAGT come from the germline V gene.

The chain couples TRBV7-6 to TRBJ2-3, with 7 bases matching TRBD2. The CDR3 loop spans 16 amino acids. With V trimmed by 5 bases and J by 5 bases, 13 bases remained unmatched. Per germline, CDR1 SGHVS and CDR2 FNYEAQ. The DNA of the CDR3 is TGTGCCAGCAGCGCCCTGGGGGGGGGAGGTAGAGATACGCAGTATTTT. Its translation is CASSALGGGGRDTQYF.

This chain links TRBV12-3 or TRBV12-4 with TRBJ2-7; 7 positions match TRBD1. Trimming cost V 3 bases and J 4 bases; bases outside gene matches: 3. The CDR3 is made up of 13 amino acids. CDR3 sequence: CASSFGTDYEQYF. In DNA form, the CDR3 reads TGTGCCAGCAGTTTTGGGACAGATTACGAGCAGTACTTC.

The gene calls are TRBV6-5 and TRBJ1-1; D remains unclear. V was clipped by 2 bases and J by 0 bases, with 10 bases between them. The CDR3 has 15 amino acids. CDR1 is MNHEY, CDR2 SVGAGI, per germline. The CDR3 nucleotides read TGTGCCAGCAGTTACGGAGGTTACCTGAACACTGAAGCTTTCTTT. Encoded protein: CASSYGGYLNTEAFF.

This clone was observed a single time. This chain uses TRBV19 with TRBJ2-3; tentatively, D is TRBD1 (6 bases). V was pared by 9 bases and J by 7 bases, with 20 bases between. The CDR3 is made up of 14 amino acids. Germline V gene data show CDR1 as LNHDA and CDR2 as SQIVND (reference sequence). CDR3 amino acids: CASGRADTGNTQYF. In DNA form, the CDR3 reads TGTGCCAGCGGACGAGCGGACACAGGGAATACGCAGTATTTT.

The chain links TRBV19 to TRBJ1-5; 7 positions agree with TRBD1. This CDR3 has 14 residues. V gave up 5 bases and J gave up 7 bases; unmatched junction bases: 8. The germline CDR1 and CDR2 sequences are LNHDA and SQIVND (reference sequence). The DNA of the CDR3 is TGTGCCAGTAGTTTTACAGGGGCCCGGCAGCCCCAGCATTTT. Translated, it gives CASSFTGARQPQHF.

The rearrangement joins TRBV7-8 to TRBJ1-5; tentatively, D is TRBD1 (5 bases). Trimming took off 7 bases at V and 0 bases at J, with 16 bases between the two ends. CDR3 length: 16 residues. CDR1 is SGHVS, CDR2 FQNEAQ, per germline. The CDR3: CASTPTVQNSNQPQHF. CDR3 DNA: TGTGCCAGCACCCCGACAGTCCAGAATAGCAATCAGCCCCAGCATTTT.

The chain is built from TRBV4-1 and TRBJ1-6; maybe TRBD1 (6 bases). CDR3 size: 17 residues. CDR1 and CDR2 from the germline V gene are MGHRA and YSYEKL. Trimming took off 0 bases at V and 1 base at J, with 10 bases between the two ends. The CDR3 region has the DNA TGCGCCAGCAGCCAAGATACCAGGGGTTCCTATAATTCACCCCTCCACTTT. The encoded protein is CASSQDTRGSYNSPLHF.

This chain connects TRBV2 to TRBJ2-7; perhaps TRBD1 as D (5 bases). This CDR3 region has 13 residues. Germline assignment: CDR1 SNHLY and CDR2 FYNNEI. The V gene lost 7 bases and the J gene lost 2 bases, with 12 bases spanning the gap. The DNA of the CDR3 is TGTGCCAGCACTAGGGGCAGAACCTACGAGCAGTACTTC. It encodes CASTRGRTYEQYF. The complete variable domain, with remaining parts taken from reference TRBV2 and TRBJ2-7, reads EPEVTQTPSHQVTQMGQEVILRCVPISNHLYFYWYRQILGQKVEFLVSFYNNEISEKSEIFDDQFSVERPDGSNFTLKIRSTKLEDSAMYFCASTRGRTYEQYFGPGTRLTVT.

The chain links TRBV2 to TRBJ1-1, with D perhaps TRBD1 (6 bases). From germline, CDR1 is SNHLY and CDR2 FYNNEI. The CDR3 sequence is 15 residues long. V was cut by 5 bases and J by 3 bases, with 16 bases left in between. In nucleotides, the CDR3 is TGTGCCAGCAGTCAACACAGGGTTTTTGACACTGAAGCTTTCTTT. Translated, it gives CASSQHRVFDTEAFF.

V is TRBV7-6 and J is TRBJ2-1; TRBD2 matches at 13 bases. V trimming: 0 bases; J trimming: 9 bases; junction bases outside the gene matches: 5. CDR1 SGHVS and CDR2 FNYEAQ come from the germline V gene. The CDR3 loop spans 16 amino acids. The CDR3 reads CASSLAGLAGVGEQFF. The CDR3 coding sequence is TGTGCCAGCAGCTTAGCCGGACTAGCGGGAGTAGGTGAGCAGTTCTTC.

V is TRBV6-1 and J is TRBJ1-1; 8 bases are a match to TRBD1. CDR1 is MNHNS and CDR2 is SASEGT in the germline V gene. V lost 2 bases, J lost 4 bases, and 3 bases stayed unmatched. This CDR3 contains 14 residues. CDR3: CASSEQGAGTEAFF. In DNA form, the CDR3 reads TGTGCCAGCAGTGAACAGGGGGCCGGCACTGAAGCTTTCTTT.

The rearrangement links TRBV30 to TRBJ1-2; D is uncertain. CDR3 length: 13 amino acids. Germline assignment: CDR1 GTSNPN and CDR2 SVGIG (reference sequence). The germline V and J ends were trimmed by 4 bases and 0 bases, with 9 bases remaining between them. For the CDR3, the DNA is TGTGCCTGGAATTTCCAGGCTAACTATGGCTACACCTTC. This gives the protein CAWNFQANYGYTF. Full variable domain (outside the CDR3, taken from reference TRBV30 and TRBJ1-2): SQTIHQWPATLVQPVGSPLSLECTVEGTSNPNLYWYRQAAGRGLQLLFYSVGIGQISSEVPQNLSASRPQDRQFILSSKKLLLSDSGFYLCAWNFQANYGYTFGSGTRLTVV.

This chain connects TRBV2 to TRBJ2-3; TRBD1 matches 10 bases. V dropped 10 bases and J dropped 9; count of bases not matched to a gene: 13. There are 14 residues in the CDR3. Germline V gene lookup returns CDR1 SNHLY and CDR2 FYNNEI. The CDR3 region has the DNA TGTGCCAACTCTCCGGGACAGGGGAAAATGACGCAGTATTTT. Protein: CANSPGQGKMTQYF.

The V gene is TRBV5-1, the J gene TRBJ1-3; 10 positions match TRBD1. The CDR3 is 16 amino acids. V lost 4 bases, J lost 0 bases, and 4 bases stayed unmatched. The germline CDR1 and CDR2 sequences are SGHRS and YFSETQ. The CDR3 coding sequence is TGCGCCAGCAGCCCGGGACAGGGGTACTCTGGAAACACCATATATTTT. It is translated as CASSPGQGYSGNTIYF.

The chain recombines TRBV10-3 with TRBJ2-7; TRBD2 might be the D (6 bases). Trimming removed 2 bases at V and 2 bases at J, with 13 bases between. Germline V gene lookup returns CDR1 ENHRY and CDR2 SYGVKD. The CDR3 totals 15 residues. This CDR3 reads CAISEGTLSPYEQYF. The CDR3 DNA reads as TGTGCCATCAGTGAGGGGACTCTTTCTCCCTACGAGCAGTACTTC.

The chain employs TRBV2 and TRBJ2-1, with TRBD2 matching 11 bases. Trimming at V came to 4 bases and at J to 5 bases, leaving 16 bases not matched to a gene. This CDR3 is built from 19 residues. Germline CDR1 reads SNHLY; CDR2 reads FYNNEI. The CDR3 sequence: CASSVALAGGGGFDNEQFF. DNA of the CDR3: TGTGCCAGCAGTGTCGCGTTAGCGGGAGGGGGGGGTTTCGACAATGAGCAGTTCTTC. Full variable domain (remainder filled in from reference TRBV2 and TRBJ2-1): EPEVTQTPSHQVTQMGQEVILRCVPISNHLYFYWYRQILGQKVEFLVSFYNNEISEKSEIFDDQFSVERPDGSNFTLKIRSTKLEDSAMYFCASSVALAGGGGFDNEQFFGPGTRLTVL.

The chain carries TRBV30 and TRBJ1-6; D perhaps matches TRBD1 (5 bases). Looked up from germline, CDR1 is GTSNPN and CDR2 is SVGIG (reference sequence). The CDR3 runs 14 residues. Trimming left V 3 bases short and J 6 bases short, with 12 bases between. Here the CDR3 DNA reads TGTGCCTGGAGCGGCGGGACCGGTAATTCACCCCTCCACTTT. It yields the protein CAWSGGTGNSPLHF.

This clone has a single count. This chain uses TRBV5-5 with TRBJ2-7; 9 bases are a match to TRBD2. From germline, CDR1 is SGHKS and CDR2 YYEKEE (reference sequence). V trimming: 2 bases; J trimming: 7 bases; junction bases outside the gene matches: 13. CDR3 length: 16 amino acids. The CDR3 here is CASSLTAGGINEEQYF. In nucleotides, the CDR3 is TGTGCCAGCAGCTTAACGGCGGGAGGGATCAACGAAGAGCAGTACTTC.